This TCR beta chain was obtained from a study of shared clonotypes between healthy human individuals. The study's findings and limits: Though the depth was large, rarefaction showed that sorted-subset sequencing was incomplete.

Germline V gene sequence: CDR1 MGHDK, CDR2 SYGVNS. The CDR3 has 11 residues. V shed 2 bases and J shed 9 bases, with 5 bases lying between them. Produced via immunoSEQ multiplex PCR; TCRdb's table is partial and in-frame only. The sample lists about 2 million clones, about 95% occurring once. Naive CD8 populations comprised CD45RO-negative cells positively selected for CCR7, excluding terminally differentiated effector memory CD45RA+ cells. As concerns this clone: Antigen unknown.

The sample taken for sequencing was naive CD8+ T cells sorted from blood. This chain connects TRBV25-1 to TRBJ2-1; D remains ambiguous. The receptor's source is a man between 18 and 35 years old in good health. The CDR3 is CASSEITEQFF. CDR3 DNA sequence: TGTGCCAGCAGTGAAATAACTGAGCAGTTCTTC.